These 9 T cell receptor beta chains were all obtained from the same sample, sequenced in a study of cytomegalovirus exposure and HLA in healthy donors. Both 60 Vbeta primers and 13 Jbeta primers went into the PCR. The data were produced by immunoSEQ multiplex PCR, yet TCRdb's version contains in-frame clones alone and is incomplete. The sample holds around 130,000 clones; roughly 66% are singletons and the top ten take roughly 6%. Sequences were obtained from PBMCs. The receptors were gathered from a woman aged 60 to 75 in good health and CMV-seronegative.

In this sample, this clone turned up a few times. The CDR3 loop reads CASSSRQGPFYEQYF. In nucleotides, the CDR3 is TGTGCCAGCAGTTCAAGACAGGGACCTTTTTACGAGCAGTACTTC. The chain carries TRBV7-8 and TRBJ2-7, with 7 bases that match TRBD1. CDR1 is SGHVS, CDR2 FQNEAQ, per germline. The CDR3 is made up of 15 amino acids. With V trimmed by 6 bases and J by 4 bases, 12 bases remained unmatched.

V gene TRBV15 combines with J gene TRBJ2-5; 8 nucleotides agree with TRBD1. The DNA end favors TRBJ2-7, so the J call may be wrong. Germline CDR1 reads LNHNV; CDR2 reads YYDKDF (reference sequence). This CDR3 has 13 residues. The CDR3 nucleotides read TGTGCCACCAGCGGGGGACAGGTTTCCGAGCAGTACTTC. Translating gives CATSGGQVSEQYF.

This sequence joins TRBV5-1 and TRBJ2-7; D gene uncertain. This CDR3 comprises 15 residues. The V gene's germline CDR1 is SGHRS and CDR2 YFSETQ. V lost 0 bases, J lost 0 bases, and 10 bases lay in between. CDR3 nucleotides: TGCGCCAGCAGCTTGGCCTCAGTCAGCTCCTACGAGCAGTACTTC. The encoded protein is CASSLASVSSYEQYF.

The rearrangement links TRBV2 to TRBJ2-7, with D perhaps TRBD1 (6 bases). The CDR3 sequence is 13 residues long. V gave up 6 bases and J gave up 5 bases, with 14 bases separating them. From germline, CDR1 is SNHLY and CDR2 FYNNEI. CDR3 bases: TGTGCCAGCAGGCCGGCAGGGGAAGACGAGCAGTACTTC. Translating gives CASRPAGEDEQYF.

V and J are TRBV15 and TRBJ1-1; the match to TRBD1 covers 8 bases. V shed 2 bases, J shed 11 bases, and the junction held 10 bases outside the gene matches. The length of the CDR3 is 14 residues. Germline-derived CDR1 and CDR2 are LNHNV and YYDKDF (reference sequence). The CDR3 sequence: CATSRNQDRERAFF. CDR3 in DNA: TGTGCCACCAGCAGAAATCAGGACAGGGAGAGGGCTTTCTTT. The full variable domain, rest sourced from reference TRBV15 and TRBJ1-1, is DAMVIQNPRYQVTQFGKPVTLSCSQTLNHNVMYWYQQKSSQAPKLLFHYYDKDFNNEADTPDNFQSRRPNTSFCFLDIRSPGLGDTAMYLCATSRNQDRERAFFGQGTRLTVV.

The chain recombines TRBV5-1 with TRBJ2-5, with a possible D match to TRBD1 (5 bases). V lost 2 bases and J 1 base, leaving 15 bases between the germline ends. Germline CDR1 and CDR2: SGHRS and YFSETQ. The CDR3 sequence is 16 residues long. CDR3 DNA: TGCGCCAGCAGCTTACAGGACCCCACCGCCCAAGAGACCCAGTACTTC. This sequence encodes CASSLQDPTAQETQYF.

The chain uses TRBV19 and TRBJ1-2; TRBD1 agrees at 7 bases. The length of the CDR3 is 17 residues. Trimming cost V 0 bases and J 4 bases; bases outside gene matches: 11. Germline V CDR1 and CDR2: LNHDA, SQIVND (reference sequence). CDR3 residues: CASSIDWDSFKFYGYTF. In DNA form, the CDR3 reads TGTGCCAGTAGTATAGATTGGGACAGCTTTAAATTCTATGGCTACACCTTC.

The genes are TRBV28 and TRBJ2-3; 9 nucleotides match TRBD1. There are 14 residues in the CDR3. V was pared by 9 bases and J by 0 bases, with 4 bases of the junction left unmatched. Germline CDR1 is MDHEN and CDR2 is SYDVKM. CDR3: CASTTGGSTDTQYF. CDR3 nucleotides: TGTGCCAGTACGACAGGGGGTAGCACAGATACGCAGTATTTT. Filled out from reference TRBV28 and TRBJ2-3, the complete variable domain reads DVKVTQSSRYLVKRTGEKVFLECVQDMDHENMFWYRQDPGLGLRLIYFSYDVKMKEKGDIPEGYSVSREKKERFSLILESASTNQTSMYLCASTTGGSTDTQYFGPGTRLTVL.

The rearrangement links TRBV9 to TRBJ1-1; 7 bases match TRBD1. With 3 bases clipped from V and 1 base from J, the junction kept 6 bases outside the gene matches. Per the germline V gene, CDR1 is SGDLS and CDR2 is YYNGEE. CDR3 size: 15 residues. The CDR3 nucleotides are TGTGCCAGCAGCGCCGCGACAGGGAGGAACACTGAAGCTTTCTTT. Protein sequence: CASSAATGRNTEAFF.